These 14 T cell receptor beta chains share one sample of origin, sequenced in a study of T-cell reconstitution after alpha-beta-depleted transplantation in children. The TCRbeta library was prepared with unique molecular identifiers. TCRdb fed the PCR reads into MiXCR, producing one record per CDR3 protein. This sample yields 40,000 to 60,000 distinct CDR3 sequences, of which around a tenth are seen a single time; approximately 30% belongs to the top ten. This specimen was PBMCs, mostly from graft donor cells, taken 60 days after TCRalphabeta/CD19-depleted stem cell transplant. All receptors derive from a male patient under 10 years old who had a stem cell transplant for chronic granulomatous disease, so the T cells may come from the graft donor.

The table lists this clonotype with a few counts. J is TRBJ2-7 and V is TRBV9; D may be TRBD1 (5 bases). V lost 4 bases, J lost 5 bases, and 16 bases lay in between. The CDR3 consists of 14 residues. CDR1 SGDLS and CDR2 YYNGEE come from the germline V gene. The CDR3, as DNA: TGTGCCAGCAGCCCAATGACCCAGGGAAACGAGCAGTACTTC. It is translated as CASSPMTQGNEQYF.

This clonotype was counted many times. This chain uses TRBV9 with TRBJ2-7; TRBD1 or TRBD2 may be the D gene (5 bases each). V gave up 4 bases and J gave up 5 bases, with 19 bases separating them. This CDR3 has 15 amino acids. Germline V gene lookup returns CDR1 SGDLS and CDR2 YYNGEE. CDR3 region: CASSRHDRSGDEQYF. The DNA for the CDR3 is TGTGCCAGCAGCCGTCACGACAGATCCGGGGACGAGCAGTACTTC. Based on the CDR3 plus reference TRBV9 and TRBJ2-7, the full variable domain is DSGVTQTPKHLITATGQRVTLRCSPRSGDLSVYWYQQSLDQGLQFLIQYYNGEERAKGNILERFSAQQFPDLHSELNLSSLELGDSALYFCASSRHDRSGDEQYFGPGTRLTVT.

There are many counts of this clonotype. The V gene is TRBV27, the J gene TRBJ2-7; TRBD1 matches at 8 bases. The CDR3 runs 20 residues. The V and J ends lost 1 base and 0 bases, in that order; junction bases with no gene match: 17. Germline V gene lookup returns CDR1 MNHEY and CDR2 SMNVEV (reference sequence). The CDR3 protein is CASSLWGTGYPGGGSYEQYF. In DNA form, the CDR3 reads TGTGCCAGCAGTTTATGGGGGACAGGCTATCCAGGGGGAGGCTCCTACGAGCAGTACTTC.

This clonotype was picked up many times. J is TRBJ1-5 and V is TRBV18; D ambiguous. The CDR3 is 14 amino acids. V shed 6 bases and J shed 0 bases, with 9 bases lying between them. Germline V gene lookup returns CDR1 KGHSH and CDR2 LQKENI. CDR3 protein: CASSSEGSNQPQHF. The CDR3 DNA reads TGTGCCAGCTCCTCGGAGGGTAGCAATCAGCCCCAGCATTTT.

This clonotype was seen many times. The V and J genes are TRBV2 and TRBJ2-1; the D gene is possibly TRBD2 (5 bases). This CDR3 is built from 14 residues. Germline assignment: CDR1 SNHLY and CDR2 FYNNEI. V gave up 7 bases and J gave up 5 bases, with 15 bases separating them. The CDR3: CASISEVGDNEQFF. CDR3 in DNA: TGTGCCAGCATATCGGAGGTTGGGGACAATGAGCAGTTCTTC.

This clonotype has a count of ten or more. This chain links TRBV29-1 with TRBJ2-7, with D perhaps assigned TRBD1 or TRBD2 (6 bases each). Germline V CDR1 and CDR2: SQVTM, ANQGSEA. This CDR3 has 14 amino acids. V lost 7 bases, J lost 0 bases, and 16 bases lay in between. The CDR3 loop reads CSAGGAGDSYEQYF. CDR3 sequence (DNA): TGCAGCGCCGGAGGGGCAGGGGACTCCTACGAGCAGTACTTC.

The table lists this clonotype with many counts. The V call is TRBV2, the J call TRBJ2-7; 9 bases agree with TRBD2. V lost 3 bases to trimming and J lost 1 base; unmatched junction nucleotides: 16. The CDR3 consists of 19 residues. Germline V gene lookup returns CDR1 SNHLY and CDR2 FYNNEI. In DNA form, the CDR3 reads TGTGCCAGCAGTGAGGCGCTAGCGGGAATTTTAGTAGGATCCTACGAGCAGTACTTC. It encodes CASSEALAGILVGSYEQYF.

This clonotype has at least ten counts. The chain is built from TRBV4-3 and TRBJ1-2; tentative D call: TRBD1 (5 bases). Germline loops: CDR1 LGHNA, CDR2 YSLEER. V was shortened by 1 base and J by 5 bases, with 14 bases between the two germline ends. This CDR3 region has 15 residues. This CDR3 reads CASSQATGRSYGYTF. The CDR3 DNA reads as TGCGCCAGCAGCCAAGCTACAGGACGGAGTTATGGCTACACCTTC.

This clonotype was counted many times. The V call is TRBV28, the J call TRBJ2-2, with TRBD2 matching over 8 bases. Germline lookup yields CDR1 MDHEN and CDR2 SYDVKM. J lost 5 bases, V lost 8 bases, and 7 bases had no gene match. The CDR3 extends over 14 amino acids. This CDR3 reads CASHERGWTGELFF. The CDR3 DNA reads TGTGCCAGCCACGAGCGGGGGTGGACCGGGGAGCTGTTTTTT.

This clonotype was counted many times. CDR3 nucleotide sequence: TGTGCCAGCAGCTTTTATCCAGGCCAACGGGGTGGATCCTACGAGCAGTACTTC. As protein: CASSFYPGQRGGSYEQYF. The V and J genes are TRBV11-2 and TRBJ2-7, with a possible D match to TRBD2 (5 bases). Trimming removed 3 bases at V and 1 base at J, with 22 bases between. CDR3 length: 18 amino acids. Germline lookup yields CDR1 SGHAT and CDR2 FQNNGV.

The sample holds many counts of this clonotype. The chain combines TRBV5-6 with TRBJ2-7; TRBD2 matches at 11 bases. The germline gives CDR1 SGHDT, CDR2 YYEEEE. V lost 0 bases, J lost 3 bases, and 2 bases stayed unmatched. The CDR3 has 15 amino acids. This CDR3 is CASSLVAGGFYEQYF. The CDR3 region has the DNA TGTGCCAGCAGCTTGGTAGCGGGAGGGTTCTACGAGCAGTACTTC.

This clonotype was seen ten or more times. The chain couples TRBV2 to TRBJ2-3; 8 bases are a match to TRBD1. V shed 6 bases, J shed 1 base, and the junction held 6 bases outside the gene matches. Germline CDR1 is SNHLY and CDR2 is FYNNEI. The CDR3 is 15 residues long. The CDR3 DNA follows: TGTGCCAGCAGACCCGGACAGGGCGGCACAGATACGCAGTATTTT. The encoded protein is CASRPGQGGTDTQYF. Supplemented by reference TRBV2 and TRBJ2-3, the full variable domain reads EPEVTQTPSHQVTQMGQEVILRCVPISNHLYFYWYRQILGQKVEFLVSFYNNEISEKSEIFDDQFSVERPDGSNFTLKIRSTKLEDSAMYFCASRPGQGGTDTQYFGPGTRLTVL.

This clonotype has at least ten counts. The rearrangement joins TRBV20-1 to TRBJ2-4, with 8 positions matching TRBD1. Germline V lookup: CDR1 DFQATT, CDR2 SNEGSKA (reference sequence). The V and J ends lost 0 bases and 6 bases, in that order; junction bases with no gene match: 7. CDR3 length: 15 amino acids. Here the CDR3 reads CSARDSTTGGNIQYF. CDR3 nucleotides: TGCAGTGCTAGAGATAGTACTACAGGGGGAAACATTCAGTACTTC.

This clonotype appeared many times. CDR3 nucleotides: TGTGCCAGCAGCGTAGCCCCGGGACAGGGATTATACGAGCAGTACTTC. Translated: CASSVAPGQGLYEQYF. This chain joins TRBV9 and TRBJ2-7; 9 positions match TRBD1. The CDR3 is 16 residues long. Germline lookup yields CDR1 SGDLS and CDR2 YYNGEE. The ends lost 0 bases at V and 4 bases at J; junction bases unmatched: 8.